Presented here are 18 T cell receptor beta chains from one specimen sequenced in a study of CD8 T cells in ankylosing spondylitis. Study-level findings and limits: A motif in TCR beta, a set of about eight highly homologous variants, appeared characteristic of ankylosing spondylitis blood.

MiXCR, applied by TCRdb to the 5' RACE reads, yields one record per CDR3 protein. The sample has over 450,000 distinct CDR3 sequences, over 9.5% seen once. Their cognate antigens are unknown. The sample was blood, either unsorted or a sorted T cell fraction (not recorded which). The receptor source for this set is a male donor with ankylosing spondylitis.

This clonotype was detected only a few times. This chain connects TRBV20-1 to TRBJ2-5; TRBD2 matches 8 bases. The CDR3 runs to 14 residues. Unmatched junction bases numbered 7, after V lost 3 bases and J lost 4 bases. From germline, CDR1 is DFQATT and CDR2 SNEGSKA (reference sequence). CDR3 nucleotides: TGCAGTGCTAGTAGAGTAGCGGGATTAGAGACCCAGTACTTC. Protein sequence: CSASRVAGLETQYF.

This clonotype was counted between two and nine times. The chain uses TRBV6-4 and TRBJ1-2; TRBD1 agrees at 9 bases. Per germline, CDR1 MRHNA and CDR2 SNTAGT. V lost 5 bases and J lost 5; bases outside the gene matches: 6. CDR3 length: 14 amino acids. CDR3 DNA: TGTGCCAGCAGTAGCGGGACAGGGCGGTATGGCTACACCTTC. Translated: CASSSGTGRYGYTF.

The CDR3 reads CSARPGQGAGELFF. Here the CDR3 DNA reads TGCAGTGCTAGACCCGGACAGGGGGCCGGGGAGCTGTTTTTT. This sequence joins TRBV20-1 and TRBJ2-2; the match to TRBD1 covers 10 bases. Germline assignment: CDR1 DFQATT and CDR2 SNEGSKA (reference sequence). The V gene end was trimmed by 2 bases and the J gene end by 6 bases; junction bases not matched to a gene: 3. This CDR3 is built from 14 residues.

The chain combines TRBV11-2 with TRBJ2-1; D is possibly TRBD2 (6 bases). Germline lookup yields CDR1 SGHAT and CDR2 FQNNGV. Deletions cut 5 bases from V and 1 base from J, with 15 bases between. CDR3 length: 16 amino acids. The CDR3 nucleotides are TGTGCCAGCAGCCCGCCGGTGCGGGGATCCTACAATGAGCAGTTCTTC. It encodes CASSPPVRGSYNEQFF.

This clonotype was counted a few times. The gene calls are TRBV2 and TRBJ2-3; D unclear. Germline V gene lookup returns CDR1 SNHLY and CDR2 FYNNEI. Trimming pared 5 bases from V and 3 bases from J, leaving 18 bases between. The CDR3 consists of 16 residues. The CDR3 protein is CASSPRPVPGTDTQYF. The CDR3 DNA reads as TGTGCCAGCAGTCCCCGACCGGTCCCTGGGACAGATACGCAGTATTTT.

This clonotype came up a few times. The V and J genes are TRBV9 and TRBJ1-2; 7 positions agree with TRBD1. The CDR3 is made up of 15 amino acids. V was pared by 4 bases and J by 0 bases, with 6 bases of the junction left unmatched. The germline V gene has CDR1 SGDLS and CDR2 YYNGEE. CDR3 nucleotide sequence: TGTGCCAGCAGCCGAGGGGGGACAGCTAACTATGGCTACACCTTC. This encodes CASSRGGTANYGYTF.

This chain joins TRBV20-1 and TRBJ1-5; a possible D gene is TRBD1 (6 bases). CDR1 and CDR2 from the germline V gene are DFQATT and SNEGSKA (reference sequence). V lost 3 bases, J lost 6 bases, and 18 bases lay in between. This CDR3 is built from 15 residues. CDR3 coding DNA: TGCAGTGCTAGTAGGGGCGGGGGGCTGGTTCAGCCCCAGCATTTT. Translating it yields CSASRGGGLVQPQHF.

DNA for the CDR3: TGTGCCAGCAGCCGTAGCGGGACCGATTACCTACAAGAGACCCAGTACTTC. Its protein product is CASSRSGTDYLQETQYF. This chain links TRBV3-1 with TRBJ2-5; 8 bases line up with TRBD2. The CDR3 contains 17 residues. The germline V gene has CDR1 LGHDT and CDR2 YNNKEL (reference sequence). The junction had 12 bases not matched to a gene; V was cut back by 4 bases and J by 2 bases.

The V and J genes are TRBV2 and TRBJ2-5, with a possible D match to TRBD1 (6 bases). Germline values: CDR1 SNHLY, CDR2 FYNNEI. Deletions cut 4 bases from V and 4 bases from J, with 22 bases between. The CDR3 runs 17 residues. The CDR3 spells CASSGVTGAVGGETQYF. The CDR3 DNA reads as TGTGCCAGCAGTGGCGTTACGGGCGCGGTAGGGGGAGAGACCCAGTACTTC.

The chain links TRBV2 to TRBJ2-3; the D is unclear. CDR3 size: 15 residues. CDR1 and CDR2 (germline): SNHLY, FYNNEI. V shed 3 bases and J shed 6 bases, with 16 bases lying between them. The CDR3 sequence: CASSDELLTRDTQYF. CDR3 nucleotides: TGTGCCAGCAGTGACGAACTTCTAACTCGGGATACGCAGTATTTT.

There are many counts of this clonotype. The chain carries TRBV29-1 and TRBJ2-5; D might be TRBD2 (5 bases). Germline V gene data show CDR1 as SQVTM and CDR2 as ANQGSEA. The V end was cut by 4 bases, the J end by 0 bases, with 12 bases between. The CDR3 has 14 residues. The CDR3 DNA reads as TGCAGCGTTGTCGAGGGATGGTACCAAGAGACCCAGTACTTC. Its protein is CSVVEGWYQETQYF.

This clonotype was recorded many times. The CDR3 here is CASSLAGPQNTEAFF. DNA for the CDR3: TGCGCCAGCAGCTTGGCTGGGCCGCAGAACACTGAAGCTTTCTTT. The chain carries TRBV5-1 and TRBJ1-1; D not resolved. Germline loops: CDR1 SGHRS, CDR2 YFSETQ. The CDR3 extends over 15 amino acids. V was cut by 0 bases and J by 1 base, with 10 bases left in between.

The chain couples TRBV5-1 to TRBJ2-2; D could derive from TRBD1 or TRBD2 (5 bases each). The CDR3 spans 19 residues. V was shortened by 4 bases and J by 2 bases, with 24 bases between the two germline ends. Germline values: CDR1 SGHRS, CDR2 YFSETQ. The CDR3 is CASSPLGTTGTLNTGELFF. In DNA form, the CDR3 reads TGCGCCAGCAGCCCTCTTGGGACCACCGGGACGCTAAACACCGGGGAGCTGTTTTTT.

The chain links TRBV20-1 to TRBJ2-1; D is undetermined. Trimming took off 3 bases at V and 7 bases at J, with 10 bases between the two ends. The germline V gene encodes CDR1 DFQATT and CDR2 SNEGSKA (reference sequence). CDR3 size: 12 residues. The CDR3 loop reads CSASPDLNEQFF. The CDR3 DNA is TGCAGTGCTAGCCCCGACTTAAATGAGCAGTTCTTC.

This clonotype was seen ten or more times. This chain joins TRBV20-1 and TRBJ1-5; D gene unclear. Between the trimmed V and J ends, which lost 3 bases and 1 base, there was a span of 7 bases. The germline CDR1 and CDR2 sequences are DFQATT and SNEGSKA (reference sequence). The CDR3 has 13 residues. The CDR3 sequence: CSAREVSNQPQHF. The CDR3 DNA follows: TGCAGTGCTAGGGAAGTAAGCAATCAGCCCCAGCATTTT.

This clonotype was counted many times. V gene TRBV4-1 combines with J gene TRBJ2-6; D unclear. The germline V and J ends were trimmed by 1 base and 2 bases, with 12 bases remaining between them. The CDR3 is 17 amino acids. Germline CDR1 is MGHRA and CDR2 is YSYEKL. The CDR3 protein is CASSQAVGVAGANVLTF. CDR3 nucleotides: TGCGCCAGCAGCCAAGCGGTAGGAGTTGCTGGGGCCAACGTCCTGACTTTC.

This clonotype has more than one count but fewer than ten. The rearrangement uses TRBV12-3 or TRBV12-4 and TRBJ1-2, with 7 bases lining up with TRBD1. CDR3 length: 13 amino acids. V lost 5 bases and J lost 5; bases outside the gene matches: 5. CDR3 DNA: TGTGCCAGCAGTCCAGACAGGGCTTATGGCTACACCTTC. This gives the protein CASSPDRAYGYTF.

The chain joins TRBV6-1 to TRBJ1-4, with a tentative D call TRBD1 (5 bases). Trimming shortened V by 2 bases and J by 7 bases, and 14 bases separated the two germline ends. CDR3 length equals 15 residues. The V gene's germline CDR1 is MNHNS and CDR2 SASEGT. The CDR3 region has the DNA TGTGCCAGCAGTGAACAGGGCCTTGCGGGTGAAAAACTGTTTTTT. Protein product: CASSEQGLAGEKLFF.